This T cell receptor beta chain was sequenced in a study of identical twins. Germline assignment: CDR1 DFQATT and CDR2 SNEGSKA (reference sequence). Trimming removed 5 bases at V and 1 base at J, with 20 bases between. This CDR3 has 16 residues. There were only healthy Caucasians among the donors. Unique molecular identifiers were in the cDNA, with template-switch universal primer binding. TCRdb re-derived calls from the 5' RACE reads in MiXCR, one entry per CDR3 protein. The profile shows fewer than 550,000 distinct CDR3 sequences, around 15% of them singletons. The same data also went into a second study, on yellow fever vaccine responses in identical twins. Turning to that study: Vaccine-induced T cell responses in twins were reportedly observed to appear partly convergent, partly personalized.

The rearrangement links TRBV20-1 to TRBJ2-5; D may be TRBD2 (6 bases). Source material: CD4+ T cells sorted from blood. The source of this sequence is a woman younger than 30 in good health. CDR3 sequence (DNA): TGCAGTGCTCCCTCGGGAGCTAGCGTACTCCAAGAGACCCAGTACTTC. It yields the protein CSAPSGASVLQETQYF.